This TCR beta chain was retrieved from a study of post-analysis software for immune sequencing data. Study as a whole: Relapsing-remitting, secondary progressive and progressive-relapsing multiple sclerosis courses were included.

Study-wide findings and caveats: F measure showed strong co-clustering of same-batch samples. The five TRBV segments detected at higher frequency in patients than in controls included TRBV5-6, TRBV5-1 and TRBV20-1. Normalized Chao1 diversity was significantly reduced in patients versus controls.

Germline assignment: CDR1 SGHTA and CDR2 FQGNSA. The J segment lost 5 bases and the V segment lost 5 bases, leaving 9 bases of the junction unmatched. This CDR3 is built from 15 residues. Incorporated into the TCR beta cDNA libraries were unique molecular identifiers, which served to reduce PCR and sequencing biases. About 460,000 cDNA molecules were obtained from around 1 to 10 million T cells. TCRdb ran MiXCR on the PCR reads and lists one entry per CDR3 protein. The sample records around 400,000 distinct CDR3 sequences, approximately 42% being singletons. This clonotype was seen a handful of times. The target antigen is unknown.

The sample taken for sequencing was blood. This clonotype was obtained from a girl aged 2 to 9 with multiple sclerosis. The chain is built from TRBV7-2 and TRBJ2-1, with 7 bases lining up with TRBD2. In DNA form, the CDR3 reads TGTGCCAGCAGCCCCCCCGGGGGAGGGAACAATGAGCAGTTCTTC. It yields the protein CASSPPGGGNNEQFF.